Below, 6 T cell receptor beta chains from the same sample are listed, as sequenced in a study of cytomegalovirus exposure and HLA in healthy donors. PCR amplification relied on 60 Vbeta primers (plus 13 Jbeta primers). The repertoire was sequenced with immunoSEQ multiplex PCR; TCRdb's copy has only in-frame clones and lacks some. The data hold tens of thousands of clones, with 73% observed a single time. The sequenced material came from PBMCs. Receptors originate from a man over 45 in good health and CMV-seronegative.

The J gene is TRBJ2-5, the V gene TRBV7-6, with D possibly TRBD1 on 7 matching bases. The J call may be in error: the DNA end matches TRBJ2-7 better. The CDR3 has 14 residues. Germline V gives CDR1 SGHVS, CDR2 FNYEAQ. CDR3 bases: TGTGCCAGCAGCTTTGCAGGGGGGACCTACGAGCAGTACTTC. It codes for CASSFAGGTYEQYF.

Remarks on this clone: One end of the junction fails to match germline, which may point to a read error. Here the CDR3 reads CASSLGGSGYEQYF. Here the CDR3 DNA reads TGTGCTAGCAGCTTAGGAGGTTCTGGCTACGAGCAGTACTTC. The chain employs TRBV7-7 and TRBJ2-7; D possibly corresponds to TRBD2 (5 bases). The CDR3 has 14 residues. CDR1 is SSHAT and CDR2 is FNYEAQ in the germline V gene (reference sequence).

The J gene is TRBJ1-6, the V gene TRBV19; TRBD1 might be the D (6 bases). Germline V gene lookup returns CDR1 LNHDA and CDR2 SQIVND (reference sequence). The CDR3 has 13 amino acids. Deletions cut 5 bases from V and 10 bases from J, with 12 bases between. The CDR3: CASSWGGASPLHF. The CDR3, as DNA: TGTGCCAGTAGTTGGGGGGGCGCCTCACCCCTCCACTTT.

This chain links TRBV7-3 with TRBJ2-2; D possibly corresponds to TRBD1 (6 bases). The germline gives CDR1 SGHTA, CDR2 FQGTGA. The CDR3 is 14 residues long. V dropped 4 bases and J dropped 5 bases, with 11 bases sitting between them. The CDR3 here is CASSSLQGTGELFF. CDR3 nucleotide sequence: TGTGCCAGCAGCTCCTTACAGGGAACCGGGGAGCTGTTTTTT.

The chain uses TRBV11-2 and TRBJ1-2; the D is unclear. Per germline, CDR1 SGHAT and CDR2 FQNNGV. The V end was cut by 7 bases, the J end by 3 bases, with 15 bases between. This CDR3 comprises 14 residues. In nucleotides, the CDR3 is TGTGCCAGCAAGCGGACGGACCGATACTATGGCTACACCTTC. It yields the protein CASKRTDRYYGYTF.

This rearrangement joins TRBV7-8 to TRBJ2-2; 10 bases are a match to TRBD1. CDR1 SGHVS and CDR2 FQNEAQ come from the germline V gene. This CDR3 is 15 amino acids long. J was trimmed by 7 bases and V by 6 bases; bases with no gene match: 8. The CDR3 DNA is TGTGCCAGCAGGACCAACGACAGGGGGCTCGGGGAGCTGTTTTTT. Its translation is CASRTNDRGLGELFF. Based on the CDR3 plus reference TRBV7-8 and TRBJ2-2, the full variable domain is GAGVSQSPRYKVAKRGQDVALRCDPISGHVSLFWYQQALGQGPEFLTYFQNEAQLDKSGLPSDRFFAERPEGSVSTLKIQRTQQEDSAVYLCASRTNDRGLGELFFGEGSRLTVL.